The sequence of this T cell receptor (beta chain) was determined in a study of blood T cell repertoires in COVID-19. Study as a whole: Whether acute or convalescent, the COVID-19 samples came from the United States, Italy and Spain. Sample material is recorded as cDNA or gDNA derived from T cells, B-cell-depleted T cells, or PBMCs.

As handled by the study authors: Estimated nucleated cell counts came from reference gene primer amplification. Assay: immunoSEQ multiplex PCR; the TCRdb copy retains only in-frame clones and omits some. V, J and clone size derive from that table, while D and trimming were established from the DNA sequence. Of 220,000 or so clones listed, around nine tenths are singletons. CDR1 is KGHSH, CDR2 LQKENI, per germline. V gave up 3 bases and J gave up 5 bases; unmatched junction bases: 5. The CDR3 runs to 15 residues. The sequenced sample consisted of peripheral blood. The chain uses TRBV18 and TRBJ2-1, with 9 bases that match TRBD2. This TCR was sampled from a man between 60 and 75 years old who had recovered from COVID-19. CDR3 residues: CASSPLAGMNNEQFF. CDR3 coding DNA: TGTGCCAGCTCACCTCTAGCGGGGATGAACAATGAGCAGTTCTTC.